This T cell receptor (beta chain) was found in a study of CD8+CD57+ T cells in acquired aplastic anemia. The study's findings and limits: Simpson's diversity of CD8+ cells was not significantly different in patients compared with controls. Patients and controls shared over 25 CD8+ CDR3 sequences, which appeared highly expressed in patients and within their immunodominant clones.

This clonotype was recorded at least ten times. The antigen remains unidentified. In patients chosen for sequencing, flow cytometry had shown CD8+CD57+ cell expansion. Patients uniformly had severe acquired aplastic anemia. Patients were treatment-naive when blood was sampled. The study profiled TCR beta VDJ and CDR3 using genomic DNA as template. TCRdb passed the reads through MiXCR, listing each CDR3 protein once. The sample has roughly 150,000 distinct CDR3 sequences; around half are singletons. CDR1 and CDR2 (germline): SGHRS, YFSETQ. This CDR3 is built from 16 residues. Trimming took off 4 bases at V and 5 bases at J, with 21 bases between the two ends.

The sequenced sample was sorted CD4+, CD8+, or CD8+CD57+ T cells (not recorded which) from PBMCs. The J gene is TRBJ2-5, the V gene TRBV5-1; possible D gene TRBD2, 5 bases. This clonotype was sampled from a human donor with aplastic anemia. In nucleotides, the CDR3 is TGCGCCAGCAGCCCCGGGTTGGTAGCGAGAGAGGAGACCCAGTACTTC. Translating it yields CASSPGLVAREETQYF.